This T cell receptor beta chain was documented in a study of cytomegalovirus exposure and HLA in healthy donors. The study's findings and limits: The analysis excluded some indistinguishable V segments, including TRBV6-2 and TRBV6-3.

The CDR3 extends over 13 amino acids. V was clipped by 4 bases and J by 5 bases; unmatched bases: 8. Per the germline V gene, CDR1 is SQVTM and CDR2 is ANQGSEA. The PCR made use of 60 Vbeta and 13 Jbeta primers. TCRdb keeps only in-frame clones here, not all; method: immunoSEQ multiplex PCR. The sample has approximately 110,000 clones, 80% to 85% seen once; the top ten hold around 0.99%. This clone was counted only a few times. No antigen is known for it. The chain links TRBV29-1 to TRBJ2-7; 7 positions agree with TRBD1. The sequence derives from a woman in her twenties or thirties in good health and CMV-seronegative. The specimen was PBMCs. The CDR3 nucleotides read TGCAGCGTTGGTGTCAGGGACAGCCACGAGCAGTACTTC. Amino acid sequence: CSVGVRDSHEQYF.